These 30 T cell receptor beta chains were sequenced from one sample in a study of Ad26.COV2.S vaccination and SARS-CoV-2 variants (dated by TCRdb to about 2021). The treatment or condition tag for this specimen amounts to: 19 received Ad26.COV2.S at low or high dose, single or two shots; several received placebo; per-sample allocation not given. Repertoires of vaccine and placebo recipients were sequenced from samples taken on day 63 after the first injection. The library came from the immunoSEQ multiplex PCR assay. Not all clones reach the TCRdb copy of this immuneACCESS table, which keeps in-frame sequences only. Checked studies attribute under half of the gap to unresolved V genes and leave the rest unexplained. Within this sample are roughly 380,000 clones, with around nine tenths of them counted one time only. Around 3.5% of the sample rests with the top ten. Specimen: peripheral blood, collected in a trial of Ad26.COV2.S vaccine versus placebo. All receptors derive from a person aged 18 to 65 who received the Ad26.COV2.S COVID-19 vaccine or a placebo.

The chain has TRBV12-3 or TRBV12-4 and TRBJ1-2; D is uncertain. The V gene lost 7 bases and the J gene lost 3 bases, with 12 bases spanning the gap. CDR3 size: 13 residues. This chain's CDR3 is CASITRPYYGYTF. Written as DNA, the CDR3 is TGTGCCAGCATCACCCGTCCATACTATGGCTACACCTTC.

The V call is TRBV6-4, the J call TRBJ1-2, with D possibly matching TRBD1 (6 bases). The V gene lost 7 bases and the J gene lost 0 bases, with 12 bases spanning the gap. Germline-derived CDR1 and CDR2 are MRHNA and SNTAGT. The CDR3 loop spans 14 amino acids. The CDR3 DNA sequence: TGTGCCAGCACAGACAGGAGTACTAACTATGGCTACACCTTC. Amino acids: CASTDRSTNYGYTF.

The chain is built from TRBV7-9 and TRBJ1-4, with 8 bases fitting TRBD1. Germline assignment: CDR1 SEHNR and CDR2 FQNEAQ (reference sequence). The CDR3 spans 15 residues. J gave up 4 bases and V 5 bases, and 6 bases lay outside the gene matches. The CDR3 DNA follows: TGTGCCAGCAGCGCCCGACAGGGGTTTAATGAAAAACTGTTTTTT. Translation gives CASSARQGFNEKLFF.

As DNA, the CDR3 is TGTGCCAGCAGCGTAGAGGGGGTGTCTAATGAAAAACTGTTTTTT. This encodes CASSVEGVSNEKLFF. This chain joins TRBV9 and TRBJ1-4; TRBD1 is a possible D gene (6 bases). The CDR3 is 15 amino acids. V gave up 0 bases and J gave up 3 bases, with 9 bases separating them. In germline, CDR1 is SGDLS, CDR2 YYNGEE.

The rearrangement uses TRBV9 and TRBJ2-5; D unresolved. Trimming removed 1 base at V and 2 bases at J, with 15 bases between. Germline V gives CDR1 SGDLS, CDR2 YYNGEE. The length of the CDR3 is 16 residues. The CDR3 DNA reads TGTGCCAGCAGCGTAAACTTCCGTGGGGATCAAGAGACCCAGTACTTC. This translates into CASSVNFRGDQETQYF. Full variable domain (rest looked up from reference TRBV9 and TRBJ2-5): DSGVTQTPKHLITATGQRVTLRCSPRSGDLSVYWYQQSLDQGLQFLIQYYNGEERAKGNILERFSAQQFPDLHSELNLSSLELGDSALYFCASSVNFRGDQETQYFGPGTRLLVL.

The chain is built from TRBV5-1 and TRBJ2-1; 15 bases match TRBD2. The length of the CDR3 is 18 residues. V shed 2 bases, J shed 0 bases, and the junction held 3 bases outside the gene matches. Germline V gene sequence: CDR1 SGHRS, CDR2 YFSETQ. The DNA of the CDR3 is TGCGCCAGCAGCTTCGGACTAGCGGGGGGGCCCTCCTACAATGAGCAGTTCTTC. Translation: CASSFGLAGGPSYNEQFF.

The chain is built from TRBV19 and TRBJ1-5, with D perhaps TRBD1 (6 bases). Trimming shortened V by 2 bases and J by 4 bases, and 12 bases separated the two germline ends. The germline gives CDR1 LNHDA, CDR2 SQIVND (reference sequence). This CDR3 is built from 15 residues. CDR3 residues: CASSINRVTNQPQHF. CDR3 in DNA: TGTGCCAGTAGTATAAACAGGGTGACAAATCAGCCCCAGCATTTT.

Written as DNA, the CDR3 is TGTGCCAGCAGCTTAAATGGGATGACTAACACTGAAGCTTTCTTT. Amino acid sequence: CASSLNGMTNTEAFF. J is TRBJ1-1 and V is TRBV7-3; D is ambiguous. The length of the CDR3 is 15 residues. V lost 1 base to trimming and J lost 2 bases, with 11 bases between them. Germline CDR1 and CDR2: SGHTA and FQGTGA.

V and J are TRBV7-2 and TRBJ2-5; no reliable D call. The CDR3 spans 16 residues. The V end lost 5 bases, the J end lost 5 bases, and 21 bases lay between the germline ends. CDR1 is SGHTA, CDR2 FQGNSA, per germline. CDR3 bases: TGTGCCAGCAGCGCCGACGGGCCTCACCTCGGGGAGACCCAGTACTTC. Its translation is CASSADGPHLGETQYF.

The chain is built from TRBV19 and TRBJ1-4, with D hard to call. This CDR3 contains 12 residues. Trimming took off 7 bases at V and 5 bases at J, with 8 bases between the two ends. The germline CDR1 and CDR2 sequences are LNHDA and SQIVND (reference sequence). CDR3 sequence (DNA): TGTGCCAGTACGGGGTGGAATGAAAAACTGTTTTTT. Protein sequence: CASTGWNEKLFF.

This chain joins TRBV9 and TRBJ2-1, with D possibly being TRBD1 (6 bases). V lost 1 base to trimming and J lost 4 bases, with 12 bases between them. This CDR3 region has 15 residues. Germline V gene data show CDR1 as SGDLS and CDR2 as YYNGEE. The CDR3, as DNA: TGTGCCAGCAGCGTATCGGACAGAGGATACAATGAGCAGTTCTTC. Its protein is CASSVSDRGYNEQFF.

This clone was seen once. The V gene is TRBV27, the J gene TRBJ2-4; D may be TRBD1 or TRBD2 (5 bases each). The length of the CDR3 is 17 residues. Looked up from germline, CDR1 is MNHEY and CDR2 is SMNVEV (reference sequence). Trimming stripped 0 bases from V and 1 base from J, with 13 bases between. CDR3 bases: TGTGCCAGCAGTTTATCGGCTGCAGGGACGGCCAAAAACATTCAGTACTTC. This gives the protein CASSLSAAGTAKNIQYF.

The rearrangement joins TRBV5-1 to TRBJ2-3, with 8 bases aligning to TRBD2. CDR3 length: 18 residues. V trimming: 4 bases; J trimming: 5 bases; junction bases outside the gene matches: 18. Germline CDR1 is SGHRS and CDR2 is YFSETQ. CDR3: CASSLQVGLAGGGDTQYF. CDR3 nucleotides: TGCGCCAGCAGCCTACAAGTTGGGCTAGCGGGCGGTGGAGATACGCAGTATTTT. Based on the CDR3 plus reference TRBV5-1 and TRBJ2-3, the full variable domain is KAGVTQTPRYLIKTRGQQVTLSCSPISGHRSVSWYQQTPGQGLQFLFEYFSETQRNKGNFPGRFSGRQFSNSRSEMNVSTLELGDSALYLCASSLQVGLAGGGDTQYFGPGTRLTVL.

The chain couples TRBV30 to TRBJ2-7; 7 positions agree with TRBD1. The germline V gene encodes CDR1 GTSNPN and CDR2 SVGIG (reference sequence). V shed 5 bases, J shed 2 bases, and the junction held 3 bases outside the gene matches. This CDR3 comprises 12 residues. In DNA form, the CDR3 reads TGTGCCTGGGGGGACAGCCCCTACGAGCAGTACTTC. Its translation is CAWGDSPYEQYF.

For this clone: At the DNA level, this CDR3 is encoded by other sequences in the same sample as well. The chain joins TRBV7-9 to TRBJ2-5, with TRBD2 matching 8 bases. The CDR3 extends over 14 amino acids. In germline, CDR1 is SEHNR, CDR2 FQNEAQ (reference sequence). Trimming at V came to 5 bases and at J to 5 bases, leaving 7 bases not matched to a gene. CDR3 sequence reads: CASSPGLAGETQYF. CDR3 coding DNA: TGTGCCAGCAGCCCCGGACTAGCAGGGGAGACCCAGTACTTC.

CDR3 loop: CATQAGGEAFF. As DNA, the CDR3 is TGTGCCACCCAAGCAGGAGGTGAAGCTTTCTTT. This chain uses TRBV10-3 with TRBJ1-1; D gene unclear. Between the trimmed V and J ends, which lost 10 bases and 7 bases, there was a span of 13 bases. The CDR3 extends over 11 amino acids. Germline assignment: CDR1 ENHRY and CDR2 SYGVKD.

This CDR3 is CASSPQDTGELFF. The CDR3 DNA sequence: TGTGCCAGCTCACCCCAGGACACCGGGGAGCTGTTTTTT. J is TRBJ2-2 and V is TRBV18, with no clear D. The germline V and J ends were trimmed by 3 bases and 3 bases, with 5 bases remaining between them. Per germline, CDR1 KGHSH and CDR2 LQKENI. This CDR3 is built from 13 residues. The whole variable domain, remainder taken from reference TRBV18 and TRBJ2-2, is NAGVMQNPRHLVRRRGQEARLRCSPMKGHSHVYWYRQLPEEGLKFMVYLQKENIIDESGMPKERFSAEFPKEGPSILRIQQVVRGDSAAYFCASSPQDTGELFFGEGSRLTVL.

The J gene is TRBJ2-2, the V gene TRBV18; D gene unclear. The CDR3 has 17 residues. Trimming removed 4 bases at V and 8 bases at J, with 23 bases between. Germline CDR1 KGHSH, CDR2 LQKENI. CDR3 in DNA: TGTGCCAGCTCACACCGCCGGGTCCTCATCCTTGCTGGGGAGCTGTTTTTT. It codes for CASSHRRVLILAGELFF.

This clone appeared once. This rearrangement joins TRBV9 to TRBJ2-5; tentatively, D is TRBD2 (6 bases). V was clipped by 2 bases and J by 4 bases, with 15 bases between them. Per the germline V gene, CDR1 is SGDLS and CDR2 is YYNGEE. This CDR3 has 15 residues. This CDR3 is CASSVVEGRRETQYF. CDR3 DNA: TGTGCCAGCAGCGTCGTGGAGGGGCGCCGAGAGACCCAGTACTTC.

This rearrangement joins TRBV5-1 to TRBJ2-2; tentative D call: TRBD2 (6 bases). Per the germline V gene, CDR1 is SGHRS and CDR2 is YFSETQ. The CDR3 has 14 amino acids. V dropped 2 bases and J dropped 4 bases, with 9 bases sitting between them. The CDR3 DNA follows: TGCGCCAGCAGCTTTGGGGGGACCACCGGGGAGCTGTTTTTT. Translation: CASSFGGTTGELFF.

V gene TRBV6-5 combines with J gene TRBJ2-1; 11 nucleotides line up with TRBD2. This CDR3 contains 15 residues. V shed 7 bases, J shed 4 bases, and the junction held 6 bases outside the gene matches. The germline V gene has CDR1 MNHEY and CDR2 SVGAGI. CDR3 protein: CASTPASGGYNEQFF. The CDR3 DNA is TGTGCCAGCACCCCGGCTAGCGGGGGGTACAATGAGCAGTTCTTC.

The chain has TRBV18 and TRBJ1-1; 10 nucleotides line up with TRBD1. Germline-derived CDR1 and CDR2 are KGHSH and LQKENI. The CDR3 is made up of 12 amino acids. The ends lost 8 bases at V and 10 bases at J; junction bases unmatched: 7. The CDR3 nucleotides are TGTGCCAGCCAGGGACAGGGGCTTCGAGCTTTCTTT. It is translated as CASQGQGLRAFF.

The chain combines TRBV7-3 with TRBJ2-1, with 14 positions matching TRBD2. The J segment lost 8 bases and the V segment lost 2 bases, leaving 2 bases of the junction unmatched. Germline loops: CDR1 SGHTA, CDR2 FQGTGA. The CDR3 runs 15 residues. As DNA, the CDR3 is TGTGCCAGCAGCTTAGGGACTAGCGGGGGTTATGAGCAGTTCTTC. This encodes CASSLGTSGGYEQFF. Full variable domain (rest looked up from reference TRBV7-3 and TRBJ2-1): GAGVSQTPSNKVTEKGKYVELRCDPISGHTALYWYRQSLGQGPEFLIYFQGTGAADDSGLPNDRFFAVRPEGSVSTLKIQRTERGDSAVYLCASSLGTSGGYEQFFGPGTRLTVL.

This clone was recorded a few times. The V call is TRBV19, the J call TRBJ2-7, with D perhaps TRBD1 (5 bases). Trimming pared 6 bases from V and 2 bases from J, leaving 8 bases between. CDR1 and CDR2 (germline): LNHDA, SQIVND (reference sequence). This CDR3 comprises 12 residues. The CDR3 nucleotides are TGTGCCAGTAGGGCAGGGCCCTACGAGCAGTACTTC. It codes for CASRAGPYEQYF.

V and J are TRBV4-3 and TRBJ2-1; D gene unclear. Germline values: CDR1 LGHNA, CDR2 YSLEER. The CDR3 is 16 residues long. Between the trimmed V and J ends, which lost 0 bases and 0 bases, there was a span of 9 bases. This CDR3 reads CASSQEAHSSYNEQFF. The CDR3 DNA sequence: TGCGCCAGCAGCCAAGAAGCGCACAGCTCCTACAATGAGCAGTTCTTC.

The chain links TRBV25-1 to TRBJ2-5; no definite D call. This CDR3 spans 16 amino acids. Trimming shortened V by 3 bases and J by 1 base, and 15 bases separated the two germline ends. The germline gives CDR1 MGHDK, CDR2 SYGVNS. The CDR3 coding sequence is TGTGCCAGCAGTGATTTCGGGCCGAGAGGCCAAGAGACCCAGTACTTC. Translated: CASSDFGPRGQETQYF.

The CDR3 region has the DNA TGTGCCAGCAGCTTGCTGCCAGAACTAGCCAAAAACATTCAGTACTTC. Its translation is CASSLLPELAKNIQYF. The rearrangement links TRBV5-6 to TRBJ2-4, with D hard to call. Germline-derived CDR1 and CDR2 are SGHDT and YYEEEE. CDR3 length: 16 amino acids. Trimming removed 1 base at V and 0 bases at J, with 11 bases between.

The rearrangement joins TRBV12-3 or TRBV12-4 to TRBJ1-4; TRBD1 might be the D (5 bases). V lost 2 bases to trimming and J lost 7 bases, with 5 bases between them. The CDR3 totals 12 residues. CDR3 amino acids: CASSLQGEKLFF. DNA for the CDR3: TGTGCCAGCAGTTTACAGGGTGAAAAACTGTTTTTT.

The CDR3: CASTRTGGSYGYTF. CDR3 sequence (DNA): TGTGCCAGCACCCGGACAGGGGGCTCCTATGGCTACACCTTC. This rearrangement joins TRBV6-5 to TRBJ1-2; 11 nucleotides line up with TRBD1. J gave up 4 bases and V 7 bases, and 5 bases lay outside the gene matches. The CDR3 is made up of 14 amino acids. Germline V CDR1 and CDR2: MNHEY, SVGAGI.

The chain has TRBV7-9 and TRBJ1-5; no reliable D call. With 8 bases removed from V and 2 bases from J, the gap between germline ends came to 7 bases. The germline CDR1 and CDR2 sequences are SEHNR and FQNEAQ (reference sequence). The CDR3 is 12 amino acids. The DNA of the CDR3 is TGTGCCAGCGGGTTGGGCAATCAGCCCCAGCATTTT. It codes for CASGLGNQPQHF. Based on the CDR3 plus reference TRBV7-9 and TRBJ1-5, the full variable domain is DTGVSQNPRHKITKRGQNVTFRCDPISEHNRLYWYRQTLGQGPEFLTYFQNEAQLEKSRLLSDRFSAERPKGSFSTLEIQRTEQGDSAMYLCASGLGNQPQHFGDGTRLSIL.